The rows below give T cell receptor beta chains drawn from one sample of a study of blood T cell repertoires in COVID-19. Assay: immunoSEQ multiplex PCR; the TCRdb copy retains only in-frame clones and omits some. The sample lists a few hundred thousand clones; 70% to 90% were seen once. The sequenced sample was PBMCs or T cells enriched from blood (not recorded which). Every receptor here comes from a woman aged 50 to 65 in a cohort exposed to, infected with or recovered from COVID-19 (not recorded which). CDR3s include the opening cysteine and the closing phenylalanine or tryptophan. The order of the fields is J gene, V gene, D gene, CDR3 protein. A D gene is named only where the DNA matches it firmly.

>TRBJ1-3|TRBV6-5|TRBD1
CASSRGQAAGNTIYF
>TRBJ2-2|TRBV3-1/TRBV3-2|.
CASSQSQANTGELFF
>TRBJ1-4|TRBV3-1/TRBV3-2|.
CASSYGFAQEKLFF
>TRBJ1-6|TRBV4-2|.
CASSQELNSNSPLHF
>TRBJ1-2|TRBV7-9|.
CASSLAQVDYGYTF
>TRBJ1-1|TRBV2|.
CASKGRGNTEAFF
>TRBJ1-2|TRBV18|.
CASSREIEAVGYTF
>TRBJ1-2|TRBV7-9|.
CASSLQSTLAGYTF
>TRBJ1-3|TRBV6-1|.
CASSATAHRPSGNTIYF
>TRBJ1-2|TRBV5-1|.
CASSQGTEINYGYTF
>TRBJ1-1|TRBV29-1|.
CSVEVQVDTEAFF
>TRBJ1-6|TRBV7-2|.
CASSLAYSSYNSPLHF
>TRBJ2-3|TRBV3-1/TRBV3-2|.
CASSQDLPQASLTDTQYF
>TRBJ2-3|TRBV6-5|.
CAGLGLNTDTQYF
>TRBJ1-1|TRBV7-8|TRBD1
CASSQNTGGTEAFF
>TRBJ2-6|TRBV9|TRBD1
CASSVAGRQGAAGANVLTF
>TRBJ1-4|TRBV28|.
CASSLGQDNEKLFF
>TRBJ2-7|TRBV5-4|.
CASSPRQPSYEQYF
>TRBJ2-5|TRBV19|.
CASRGGPRTQYF
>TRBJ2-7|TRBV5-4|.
CASSLAPRDEQYF
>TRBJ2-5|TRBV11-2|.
CASSTQVQAQETQYF
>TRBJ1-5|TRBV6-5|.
CASGFGRAGNQPQHF
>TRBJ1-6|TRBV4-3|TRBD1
CASSQDGQGKNSPLHF
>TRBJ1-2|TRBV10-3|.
CAISESTARYGYTF
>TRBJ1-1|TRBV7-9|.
CASSPPGHRNTEAFF
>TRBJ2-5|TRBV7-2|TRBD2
CASSFPSGGAGETQYF
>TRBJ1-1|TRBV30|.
CAWSVTRGTEAFF
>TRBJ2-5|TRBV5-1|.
CASSLTSQETQYF
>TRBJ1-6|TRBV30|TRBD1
CAWSGGTGRNSPLHF
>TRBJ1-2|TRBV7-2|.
CASSARGADYGYTF
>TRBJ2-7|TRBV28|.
CASSFSVYEQYF
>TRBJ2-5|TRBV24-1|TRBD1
CATSDLKGQGFGETQYF
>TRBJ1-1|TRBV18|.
CASSLSRQGWMNTEAFF
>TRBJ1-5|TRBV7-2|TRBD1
CASSPSGTGRLDQPQHF
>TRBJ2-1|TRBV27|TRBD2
CASGEGLAPYNEQFF
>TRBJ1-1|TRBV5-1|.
CASSLVVAGEAFF
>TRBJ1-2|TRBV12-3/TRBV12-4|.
CASSFSSGGYTF
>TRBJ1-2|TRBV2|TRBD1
CASSADRAGYTF
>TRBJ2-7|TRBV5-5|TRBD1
CASRSRDRGNEQYF
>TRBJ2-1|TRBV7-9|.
CASSPRDTRSYNEQFF
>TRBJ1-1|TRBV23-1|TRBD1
CASKRDRVTEAFF
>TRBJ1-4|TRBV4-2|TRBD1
CAGTDRSSTNEKLFF
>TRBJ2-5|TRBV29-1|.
CSVDGAGAPAPHQETQYF
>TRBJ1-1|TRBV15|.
CATDGETGLVGEAFF
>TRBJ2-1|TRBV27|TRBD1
CASSRGRQGGEQFF